A single sample gave rise to the 21 T cell receptor beta chains below, sequenced in a study of blood T cell repertoires in COVID-19. Profiled with immunoSEQ multiplex PCR; TCRdb holds only in-frame clones, not every one. The repertoire holds roughly 480,000 clones, with about 88% as singletons. Sequences were obtained from peripheral blood. These receptors were taken from a man in his late teens or twenties with COVID-19, enrolled during active disease.

CDR3 nucleotide sequence: TGTGCCAGCAGCTCACTGAGCGGGGAGTCTGGAAACACCATATATTTT. This sequence encodes CASSSLSGESGNTIYF. This chain links TRBV5-5 with TRBJ1-3; D ambiguous. The CDR3 spans 16 residues. CDR1 and CDR2 (germline): SGHKS, YYEKEE (reference sequence). Deletions cut 3 bases from V and 1 base from J, with 14 bases between. Looking up the rest from reference TRBV5-5 and TRBJ1-3 gives the full variable domain: DAGVTQSPTHLIKTRGQQVTLRCSPISGHKSVSWYQQVLGQGPQFIFQYYEKEERGRGNFPDRFSARQFPNYSSELNVNALLLGDSALYLCASSSLSGESGNTIYFGEGSWLTVV.

The chain is built from TRBV2 and TRBJ2-2, with no clear D. V gave up 4 bases and J gave up 6 bases, with 12 bases separating them. The CDR3 is 14 amino acids. CDR1 is SNHLY, CDR2 FYNNEI, per germline. In DNA, the CDR3 is TGTGCCAGCAGTGTTTGGCCTCTAGCCGGGGAGCTGTTTTTT. This translates into CASSVWPLAGELFF. Full variable domain (missing parts from reference TRBV2 and TRBJ2-2): EPEVTQTPSHQVTQMGQEVILRCVPISNHLYFYWYRQILGQKVEFLVSFYNNEISEKSEIFDDQFSVERPDGSNFTLKIRSTKLEDSAMYFCASSVWPLAGELFFGEGSRLTVL.

The CDR3, as DNA: TGTGCCTGGAGTAGGGGCGCGGCCCAGTACTTC. This codes for CAWSRGAAQYF. V and J are TRBV30 and TRBJ2-5; perhaps TRBD1 as D (5 bases). With 2 bases removed from V and 9 bases from J, the gap between germline ends came to 10 bases. Germline V gene data show CDR1 as GTSNPN and CDR2 as SVGIG (reference sequence). There are 11 residues in the CDR3.

This chain links TRBV27 with TRBJ2-3; 8 positions match TRBD1. The CDR3 loop spans 14 amino acids. V shed 3 bases, J shed 3 bases, and the junction held 2 bases outside the gene matches. Germline CDR1 reads MNHEY; CDR2 reads SMNVEV (reference sequence). The CDR3 DNA reads TGTGCCAGCAGTTTTAGACAGGGGACAGATACGCAGTATTTT. This codes for CASSFRQGTDTQYF.

The genes are TRBV12-3 or TRBV12-4 and TRBJ2-5; 7 bases are shared with TRBD2. Losses at the gene ends were 7 bases for V and 4 bases for J; bases not matched to a gene: 6. The CDR3 spans 13 residues. The CDR3 region is CASTRSGGETQYF. CDR3 coding DNA: TGTGCCAGCACCCGGTCGGGGGGAGAGACCCAGTACTTC.

The chain employs TRBV12-5 and TRBJ1-2; no firm D call. The CDR3 length is 16 residues. Germline CDR1 reads LGHNT; CDR2 reads FRNRAP. V shed 2 bases and J shed 2 bases, with 15 bases lying between them. Here the CDR3 reads CASGLHPRTLNYGYTF. The CDR3 DNA reads as TGTGCTAGTGGTTTGCACCCCAGGACTCTAAACTATGGCTACACCTTC. The variable domain in full, completed from reference TRBV12-5 and TRBJ1-2, reads DARVTQTPRHKVTEMGQEVTMRCQPILGHNTVFWYRQTMMQGLELLAYFRNRAPLDDSGMPKDRFSAEMPDATLATLKIQPSEPRDSAVYFCASGLHPRTLNYGYTFGSGTRLTVV.

The chain employs TRBV3-1 (or the pseudogene TRBV3-2) and TRBJ2-7, with 10 bases fitting TRBD1. The V segment lost 3 bases and the J segment 6 bases; nucleotides outside the gene matches: 8. This CDR3 has 15 residues. CDR1 is LGHDT, CDR2 YNNKEL, per germline (reference sequence). CDR3 loop: CASSQAWGTGVEQYF. The DNA for the CDR3 is TGTGCCAGCAGCCAGGCGTGGGGGACAGGGGTCGAGCAGTACTTC.

This clone showed up just once. V usage is TRBV7-9 and J usage is TRBJ2-2; 14 positions match TRBD2. CDR3 length: 17 amino acids. The V gene's germline CDR1 is SEHNR and CDR2 FQNEAQ (reference sequence). The ends lost 6 bases at V and 1 base at J; junction bases unmatched: 4. The CDR3 DNA follows: TGTGCCAGCAGGAGGACTAGCGGGGGGCTGAACACCGGGGAGCTGTTTTTT. Its translation: CASRRTSGGLNTGELFF.

The chain has TRBV6-1 and TRBJ2-7, with TRBD2 identical over 9 bases. The CDR3 is made up of 15 amino acids. V lost 4 bases to trimming and J lost 3 bases; unmatched junction nucleotides: 7. The germline gives CDR1 MNHNS, CDR2 SASEGT. CDR3 loop: CASSVAGATVYEQYF. The CDR3, as DNA: TGTGCCAGCAGTGTAGCGGGAGCCACCGTCTACGAGCAGTACTTC.

This clone was counted once. The chain links TRBV9 to TRBJ2-4; 9 bases fit TRBD1. The CDR3 runs 13 residues. Germline lookup yields CDR1 SGDLS and CDR2 YYNGEE. V was pared by 6 bases and J by 8 bases, with 6 bases of the junction left unmatched. The CDR3 nucleotides are TGTGCCAGCAATCCGGGACAGGGATACATTCAGTACTTC. This codes for CASNPGQGYIQYF.

This sequence joins TRBV5-1 and TRBJ1-1; 7 bases line up with TRBD1. The CDR3 length is 16 residues. In germline, CDR1 is SGHRS, CDR2 YFSETQ. V lost 2 bases to trimming and J lost 0 bases; unmatched junction nucleotides: 7. CDR3 bases: TGCGCCAGCAGCTTTGCCCCGGGACAGATGAACACTGAAGCTTTCTTT. Protein sequence: CASSFAPGQMNTEAFF.

Here the CDR3 DNA reads TGTGCCACCAGCAGAGATAGGCGGGGATATAGCAATCAGCCCCAGCATTTT. The encoded protein is CATSRDRRGYSNQPQHF. The chain joins TRBV15 to TRBJ1-5; no definite D call. Trimming removed 0 bases from V and 0 bases from J, with 12 bases in between. Germline-derived CDR1 and CDR2 are LNHNV and YYDKDF (reference sequence). The CDR3 is 17 residues long.

The chain joins TRBV11-3 to TRBJ2-1; the D is unclear. The CDR3 loop spans 15 amino acids. Germline V CDR1 and CDR2: SGHNT, YENEEA. V was clipped by 2 bases and J by 3 bases, with 11 bases between them. The DNA of the CDR3 is TGTGCCAGCAGCTTAATTCCAGGAAACTACAATGAGCAGTTCTTC. This sequence encodes CASSLIPGNYNEQFF.

DNA for the CDR3: TGTGCCAGCAGTTCCGGGGGACTAGCATCCTACGAGCAGTACTTC. Protein sequence: CASSSGGLASYEQYF. The chain is built from TRBV6-5 and TRBJ2-7; 9 bases fit TRBD2. CDR1 is MNHEY and CDR2 is SVGAGI in the germline V gene. Trimming removed 4 bases from V and 1 base from J; junction bases left unmatched: 5. The CDR3 totals 15 residues.

V usage is TRBV2 and J usage is TRBJ1-6, with 7 bases lining up with TRBD1. The V gene end was trimmed by 5 bases and the J gene end by 8 bases; junction bases not matched to a gene: 3. The germline gives CDR1 SNHLY, CDR2 FYNNEI. This CDR3 comprises 13 residues. The CDR3 DNA reads TGTGCCAGCAGTTTCGGACAGGATTCACCCCTCCACTTT. The encoded protein is CASSFGQDSPLHF. The full variable domain, rest sourced from reference TRBV2 and TRBJ1-6, is EPEVTQTPSHQVTQMGQEVILRCVPISNHLYFYWYRQILGQKVEFLVSFYNNEISEKSEIFDDQFSVERPDGSNFTLKIRSTKLEDSAMYFCASSFGQDSPLHFGNGTRLTVT.

This clone was counted ten times or more. The V call is TRBV19, the J call TRBJ2-1; D is uncertain. In germline, CDR1 is LNHDA, CDR2 SQIVND (reference sequence). Trimming removed 6 bases from V and 6 bases from J, with 9 bases in between. The CDR3 covers 12 residues. The CDR3, as DNA: TGTGCCAGTAGACTGTCTGGCAATGAGCAGTTCTTC. Amino acids: CASRLSGNEQFF. Filled out from reference TRBV19 and TRBJ2-1, the complete variable domain reads DGGITQSPKYLFRKEGQNVTLSCEQNLNHDAMYWYRQDPGQGLRLIYYSQIVNDFQKGDIAEGYSVSREKKESFPLTVTSAQKNPTAFYLCASRLSGNEQFFGPGTRLTVL.

V is TRBV4-2 and J is TRBJ1-1, with D possibly matching TRBD1 (6 bases). This CDR3 has 15 residues. Per germline, CDR1 LGHNA and CDR2 YNFKEQ. Trimming pared 4 bases from V and 2 bases from J, leaving 14 bases between. The CDR3 loop is CASSPGQIENTEAFF. The CDR3 DNA follows: TGTGCCAGCAGCCCCGGACAGATTGAAAACACTGAAGCTTTCTTT.

The chain carries TRBV4-2 and TRBJ2-1, with 7 bases identical to TRBD2. The V segment lost 1 base and the J segment 10 bases; nucleotides outside the gene matches: 7. Germline V gene data show CDR1 as LGHNA and CDR2 as YNFKEQ. The length of the CDR3 is 14 residues. DNA for the CDR3: TGTGCCAGCAGCCAAGGCCCTAGCGGAACCGAGCAGTTCTTC. Its translation: CASSQGPSGTEQFF.

This clone has a handful of counts. The chain is built from TRBV7-9 and TRBJ1-5; a weak D match, TRBD1 (5 bases). The CDR3 is 12 residues long. With 8 bases removed from V and 4 bases from J, the gap between germline ends came to 9 bases. Germline-derived CDR1 and CDR2 are SEHNR and FQNEAQ (reference sequence). DNA of the CDR3: TGTGCCAGCGGGGCAGCAAATCAGCCCCAGCATTTT. This encodes CASGAANQPQHF.

The rearrangement links TRBV15 to TRBJ2-3; TRBD1 agrees at 10 bases. CDR1 is LNHNV and CDR2 is YYDKDF in the germline V gene (reference sequence). This CDR3 region has 16 residues. Unmatched junction bases numbered 8, after V lost 2 bases and J lost 6 bases. The CDR3 sequence: CATSRLPGQGSDTQYF. In DNA, the CDR3 is TGTGCCACCAGCAGACTTCCGGGACAGGGGTCGGATACGCAGTATTTT. Together with reference TRBV15 and TRBJ2-3, the CDR3 gives the full variable domain: DAMVIQNPRYQVTQFGKPVTLSCSQTLNHNVMYWYQQKSSQAPKLLFHYYDKDFNNEADTPDNFQSRRPNTSFCFLDIRSPGLGDTAMYLCATSRLPGQGSDTQYFGPGTRLTVL.

V usage is TRBV2 and J usage is TRBJ1-2; D is perhaps TRBD1 (6 bases). The CDR3 extends over 15 amino acids. Trimming pared 7 bases from V and 0 bases from J, leaving 15 bases between. The germline gives CDR1 SNHLY, CDR2 FYNNEI. CDR3 coding DNA: TGTGCCAGCATGACAGGAGGTACTGCTAACTATGGCTACACCTTC. Residues: CASMTGGTANYGYTF. The full variable domain, in which reference TRBV2 and TRBJ1-2 provide the parts outside the CDR3, is EPEVTQTPSHQVTQMGQEVILRCVPISNHLYFYWYRQILGQKVEFLVSFYNNEISEKSEIFDDQFSVERPDGSNFTLKIRSTKLEDSAMYFCASMTGGTANYGYTFGSGTRLTVV.